The rows below give T cell receptor beta chains drawn from one sample of a study of T cells in Graves' hyperthyroidism and ophthalmopathy. MiXCR, applied by TCRdb to the multiplex PCR reads, yields one record per CDR3 protein. The table lists approximately 560,000 distinct CDR3 sequences, approximately 44% of them singletons, with 8.2% in the top ten. Sequencing input: peripheral blood or thyroid tissue (not recorded which). These receptors all come from a woman under 30 with Graves' hyperthyroidism. The CDR3 runs from the conserved cysteine through the conserved F or W. Each record gives: J gene, V gene, CDR3 protein.

>TRBJ2-1|TRBV24-1
CATSDATTGNEQFF
>TRBJ2-5|TRBV2
CASQRTSGGHETQYF
>TRBJ2-5|TRBV2
CASSQQVRVSEETQYF
>TRBJ2-7|TRBV10-3
CASSEGPGDEQYF
>TRBJ2-2|TRBV29-1
CSVESGQGATTGELFF
>TRBJ2-2|TRBV2
CASSQGQYTGELFF
>TRBJ1-2|TRBV29-1
CSVLQGARGYTF
>TRBJ1-5|TRBV15
CATSSPGQGNQPQHF
>TRBJ2-2|TRBV7-9
CASSQESPGGTGELFF
>TRBJ1-2|TRBV7-9
CASSQGAGALYGYTF
>TRBJ1-2|TRBV15
CATSSAANYRGASRNGYTF
>TRBJ2-7|TRBV24-1
CATSASFLGQSSYEQYF
>TRBJ1-1|TRBV7-8
CASSPEQGSAFF
>TRBJ2-2|TRBV24-1
CATSDLRDRGELFF
>TRBJ2-7|TRBV20-1
CSARQGYEQYF
>TRBJ1-5|TRBV2
CASSDISRGVDGNQPQHF
>TRBJ2-3|TRBV10-3
CAISARLAGEDTQYF
>TRBJ1-6|TRBV2
CASSEEQVNSPLHF
>TRBJ1-5|TRBV6-5
CASSWGGVQPQHF
>TRBJ2-2|TRBV19
CASSMGTSANTGELFF
>TRBJ2-5|TRBV9
CASSVEGRGNQETQYF
>TRBJ1-3|TRBV12-3/TRBV12-4
CASRSAGTSGNTIYF
>TRBJ1-1|TRBV10-3
CASSELGGDTEAFF
>TRBJ1-2|TRBV20-1
CSARDIREANYGYTF
>TRBJ1-1|TRBV7-6
CASSPMGVRGNTEAFF
>TRBJ1-6|TRBV7-2
CASSLASSSPLHF
>TRBJ1-4|TRBV6-5
CASSYLGPEKLFF
>TRBJ2-7|TRBV7-9
CANSLSKRTYSYEQYF
>TRBJ2-2|TRBV29-1
CSGESGELFF
>TRBJ2-7|TRBV24-1
CATSEPGTGSYEQYF
>TRBJ1-6|TRBV7-8
CASSSRAGGANSPLHF
>TRBJ1-2|TRBV25-1
CASSLSDRAPFYGYTF
>TRBJ2-7|TRBV19
CVSSTGTLAGGHDEQYF
>TRBJ1-1|TRBV29-1
CSVWSESTGDTEAFF
>TRBJ2-7|TRBV6-5
CASSFRVSYEQYF
>TRBJ1-2|TRBV12-3/TRBV12-4
CASRFGAGQRYGYTF